The sequence of this T cell receptor beta chain was determined in a study of OX40 agonist ivuxolimab in advanced cancers. Whole-study context: Hepatocellular carcinoma, melanoma, renal cell or head and neck cancer was diagnosed in the dose-escalation patients. Prior therapy, whether anti-PD-1, anti-PD-L1 or anti-CTLA-4, was allowed, and roughly 40% had some.

Profiling relied on immunoSEQ multiplex PCR, and the TCRdb table lists in-frame clones only, not all of them. The table lists about 19,000 clones, around 80% of them singletons. Patients with autoimmune history or systemic immunosuppression were excluded. The CDR3 has 16 residues. Unmatched junction bases numbered 13, after V lost 8 bases and J lost 4 bases. Germline CDR1 SNHLY, CDR2 FYNNEI. The study's findings and limits: Average numbers of expanded clones were greater in CD8+ T cells than in CD4+.

By its share, this clone is large (0.1 to 1%). As yet, its antigen is unknown. This specimen consisted of CD4+ or CD8+ T cells sorted from blood, obtained in a trial of the OX40 agonist ivuxolimab. The J gene is TRBJ2-7, the V gene TRBV2; 11 positions agree with TRBD2. This TCR was recovered from an adult with an advanced solid tumor such as melanoma, head and neck, liver or kidney cancer. CDR3 region: CASGGGGTSGMYEQYF. The CDR3 DNA follows: TGTGCCAGCGGAGGAGGGGGGACTAGCGGAATGTACGAGCAGTACTTC. The entire variable domain, with the rest obtained from reference TRBV2 and TRBJ2-7, is as follows: EPEVTQTPSHQVTQMGQEVILRCVPISNHLYFYWYRQILGQKVEFLVSFYNNEISEKSEIFDDQFSVERPDGSNFTLKIRSTKLEDSAMYFCASGGGGTSGMYEQYFGPGTRLTVT.